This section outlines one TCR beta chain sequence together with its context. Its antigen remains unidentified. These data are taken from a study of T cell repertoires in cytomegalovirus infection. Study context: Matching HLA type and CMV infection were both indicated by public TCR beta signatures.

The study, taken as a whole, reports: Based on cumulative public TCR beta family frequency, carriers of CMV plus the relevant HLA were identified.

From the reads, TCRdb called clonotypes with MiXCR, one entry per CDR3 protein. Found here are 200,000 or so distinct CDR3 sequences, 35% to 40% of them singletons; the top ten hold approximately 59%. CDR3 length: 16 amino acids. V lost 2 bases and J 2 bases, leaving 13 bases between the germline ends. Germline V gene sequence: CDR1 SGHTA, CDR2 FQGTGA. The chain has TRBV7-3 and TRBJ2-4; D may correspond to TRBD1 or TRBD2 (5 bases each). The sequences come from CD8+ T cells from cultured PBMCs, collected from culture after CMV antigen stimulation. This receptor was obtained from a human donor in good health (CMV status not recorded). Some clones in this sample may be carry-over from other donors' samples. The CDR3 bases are TGTGCCAGCAGCTTACAGACAGAGGGACCCAAAAACATTCAGTACTTC. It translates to CASSLQTEGPKNIQYF.